This T cell receptor (beta chain) was identified in a study of shared clonotypes between healthy human individuals. Overall study context: Donors, aged 18 to 49, were a couple of women and a few men.

This CDR3 is built from 12 residues. Profiled with immunoSEQ multiplex PCR; TCRdb holds only in-frame clones, not every one. The sample yields about 980,000 clones, about 80% seen once. V and J are TRBV1 and TRBJ2-7; the table's D call TRBD2 went unverified against the DNA. TRBV1 is assigned pseudogene status. This clonotype was obtained from a man between 18 and 29 years old in good health. Sequencing input: memory CD4+ T cells sorted from blood. Subset denoted: CD45RA-negative fraction. This CDR3 is CTSRWSTYEQYF. The CDR3 coding sequence is TGCACCAGCAGGTGGAGCACCTACGAGCAGTACTTC.